These 25 T cell receptor beta chains came from one sample sequenced in a study of blood T cell repertoires in COVID-19. Method: immunoSEQ multiplex PCR; TCRdb's copy keeps in-frame clones and lacks some. The data hold 250,000 to 350,000 clones, with around 89% observed a single time. Sequenced material: peripheral blood. The origin of the receptors is a woman aged 60 to 75 with acute or convalescent COVID-19.

The chain couples TRBV6-1 to TRBJ2-3, with a possible D match to TRBD1 (6 bases). V gave up 1 base and J gave up 5 bases, with 13 bases separating them. The CDR3 loop spans 15 amino acids. CDR1 is MNHNS and CDR2 is SASEGT in the germline V gene. The DNA of the CDR3 is TGTGCCAGCAGTGAAGGGGCCGCCAGGGGAGATACGCAGTATTTT. Encoded protein: CASSEGAARGDTQYF.

This chain joins TRBV7-2 and TRBJ1-2; D uncertain. The CDR3 runs to 14 residues. CDR1 is SGHTA, CDR2 FQGNSA, per germline. Trimming took off 1 base at V and 2 bases at J, with 8 bases between the two ends. In DNA form, the CDR3 reads TGTGCCAGCAGCTTAGAATCGGGAAACTATGGCTACACCTTC. This encodes CASSLESGNYGYTF.

The J gene is TRBJ2-7, the V gene TRBV6-2 or TRBV6-3; 10 bases map to TRBD1. CDR3 length: 14 amino acids. V lost 7 bases and J lost 4; bases outside the gene matches: 7. Germline V gene data show CDR1 as MNHEY and CDR2 as SVGEGT. The CDR3 protein is CASNPMGQGYEQYF. The DNA of the CDR3 is TGTGCCAGCAACCCCATGGGACAGGGGTACGAGCAGTACTTC.

CDR3 DNA: TGTGCCAGCAGCCCGAACGGCGGGAGCCCCGAGCAGTACTTC. It codes for CASSPNGGSPEQYF. The rearrangement links TRBV11-3 to TRBJ2-7; 7 positions agree with TRBD2. CDR3 size: 14 residues. Per the germline V gene, CDR1 is SGHNT and CDR2 is YENEEA. With V trimmed by 5 bases and J by 6 bases, 10 bases remained unmatched. Based on the CDR3 plus reference TRBV11-3 and TRBJ2-7, the full variable domain is EAGVVQSPRYKIIEKKQPVAFWCNPISGHNTLYWYLQNLGQGPELLIRYENEEAVDDSQLPKDRFSAERLKGVDSTLKIQPAELGDSAVYLCASSPNGGSPEQYFGPGTRLTVT.

In its sample, this clone was seen a few times. The V and J genes are TRBV2 and TRBJ2-1; the match to TRBD2 covers 7 bases. In germline, CDR1 is SNHLY, CDR2 FYNNEI. CDR3 length: 15 residues. V shed 3 bases and J 2 bases; nucleotides not matched to a gene: 4. The CDR3 bases are TGTGCCAGCAGTGATTCTAGCGGCACCTACAATGAGCAGTTCTTC. It encodes CASSDSSGTYNEQFF.

CDR3 region: CASSLDLTFGSAGGYTF. The CDR3 region has the DNA TGTGCCAGCAGCTTAGATTTGACGTTTGGCTCGGCGGGTGGCTACACCTTC. This chain links TRBV7-2 with TRBJ1-2, with D hard to call. The CDR3 length is 17 residues. CDR1 is SGHTA, CDR2 FQGNSA, per germline. Trimming removed 1 base from V and 7 bases from J, with 22 bases in between.

The chain has TRBV7-2 and TRBJ1-4; D may be TRBD1 (5 bases). The CDR3 has 15 amino acids. From germline, CDR1 is SGHTA and CDR2 FQGNSA. The germline V and J ends were trimmed by 1 base and 7 bases, with 13 bases remaining between them. The CDR3 DNA sequence: TGTGCCAGCAGCTTAGGGGGCGGGGCCGGTGAAAAACTGTTTTTT. Translation gives CASSLGGGAGEKLFF. The full variable domain, rest sourced from reference TRBV7-2 and TRBJ1-4, is GAGVSQSPSNKVTEKGKDVELRCDPISGHTALYWYRQSLGQGLEFLIYFQGNSAPDKSGLPSDRFSAERTGGSVSTLTIQRTQQEDSAVYLCASSLGGGAGEKLFFGSGTQLSVL.

V gene TRBV19 combines with J gene TRBJ2-7; 9 nucleotides align to TRBD2. V gave up 4 bases and J gave up 1 base; unmatched junction bases: 5. This CDR3 has 15 residues. Germline loops: CDR1 LNHDA, CDR2 SQIVND (reference sequence). CDR3 region: CASSRLAVSSYEQYF. CDR3 in DNA: TGTGCCAGTAGTAGACTAGCGGTGAGTTCCTACGAGCAGTACTTC.

This clone showed up just once. V and J are TRBV7-3 and TRBJ2-2, with 8 bases lining up with TRBD2. Germline-derived CDR1 and CDR2 are SGHTA and FQGTGA. The CDR3 has 15 residues. The junction had 5 bases not matched to a gene; V was cut back by 5 bases and J by 3 bases. Written as DNA, the CDR3 is TGTGCCAGCAGCGCCCGGGGGGGGGACACCGGGGAGCTGTTTTTT. This translates into CASSARGGDTGELFF.

This chain uses TRBV6-2 or TRBV6-3 with TRBJ2-3; possibly TRBD2 for D (6 bases). The germline V gene encodes CDR1 MNHEY and CDR2 SVGEGT. The CDR3 length is 16 residues. Trimming shortened V by 0 bases and J by 2 bases, and 12 bases separated the two germline ends. CDR3 loop: CASSYSPRGATDTQYF. For the CDR3, the DNA is TGTGCCAGCAGTTACTCTCCTCGCGGGGCCACAGATACGCAGTATTTT.

The rearrangement joins TRBV12-3 or TRBV12-4 to TRBJ1-1, with D hard to call. Trimming pared 7 bases from V and 10 bases from J, leaving 13 bases between. The CDR3 totals 11 residues. The CDR3 DNA sequence: TGTGCCAGCATGGTGGGAGACTCAGCTTTCTTT. Its protein is CASMVGDSAFF.

The rearrangement uses TRBV5-4 and TRBJ2-1; 8 positions match TRBD2. Germline V gives CDR1 SGHNT, CDR2 YYREEE (reference sequence). The length of the CDR3 is 16 residues. The V segment lost 3 bases and the J segment 5 bases; nucleotides outside the gene matches: 10. The CDR3 reads CASSSGSGSPDNEQFF. The DNA for the CDR3 is TGTGCCAGCAGCTCCGGAAGCGGGAGCCCCGACAATGAGCAGTTCTTC. Drawing the rest from reference TRBV5-4 and TRBJ2-1, the complete variable domain is ETGVTQSPTHLIKTRGQQVTLRCSSQSGHNTVSWYQQALGQGPQFIFQYYREEENGRGNFPPRFSGLQFPNYSSELNVNALELDDSALYLCASSSGSGSPDNEQFFGPGTRLTVL.

The rearrangement joins TRBV6-5 to TRBJ2-1; D possibly corresponds to TRBD2 (6 bases). CDR3 size: 15 residues. Germline CDR1 MNHEY, CDR2 SVGAGI. V gave up 1 base and J gave up 6 bases, with 13 bases separating them. The CDR3 DNA reads TGTGCCAGCAGTTACTTGTCCGGCGGGGCCAATGAGCAGTTCTTC. Translating gives CASSYLSGGANEQFF.

This rearrangement joins TRBV6-2 or TRBV6-3 to TRBJ2-2; D may be TRBD1 (6 bases). V was cut by 6 bases and J by 3 bases, with 14 bases left in between. Germline V gene lookup returns CDR1 MNHEY and CDR2 SVGEGT. The CDR3 runs 15 residues. This chain's CDR3 is CASSLGQQYTGELFF. The CDR3 bases are TGTGCCAGCAGCCTGGGACAACAGTACACCGGGGAGCTGTTTTTT.

The V gene is TRBV15, the J gene TRBJ1-2; TRBD1 might be the D (6 bases). From germline, CDR1 is LNHNV and CDR2 YYDKDF (reference sequence). With 5 bases removed from V and 4 bases from J, the gap between germline ends came to 14 bases. The CDR3 has 14 amino acids. CDR3 sequence: CATSGLRGGYGYTF. The DNA for the CDR3 is TGTGCCACCAGCGGCCTAAGGGGGGGCTATGGCTACACCTTC.

The genes are TRBV7-8 and TRBJ2-7; 7 bases agree with TRBD1. Unmatched junction bases numbered 7, after V lost 3 bases and J lost 2 bases. The CDR3 contains 15 residues. Germline assignment: CDR1 SGHVS and CDR2 FQNEAQ. In DNA form, the CDR3 reads TGTGCCAGCAGCTTTCGCCGGGGACAGCCCTACGAGCAGTACTTC. Amino acid sequence: CASSFRRGQPYEQYF.

Notes on this clone: At the DNA level, this CDR3 is encoded by other sequences in the same sample as well. The chain has TRBV19 and TRBJ1-2; 9 nucleotides match TRBD1. V shed 5 bases, J shed 2 bases, and the junction held 6 bases outside the gene matches. Germline V gene data show CDR1 as LNHDA and CDR2 as SQIVND (reference sequence). This CDR3 is built from 15 residues. The CDR3 DNA is TGTGCCAGTAGTTCCCCGGGACAGGGAAACTATGGCTACACCTTC. Translated: CASSSPGQGNYGYTF.

V and J are TRBV5-6 and TRBJ1-1; 7 nucleotides match TRBD1. With V trimmed by 0 bases and J by 4 bases, 3 bases remained unmatched. The CDR3 contains 14 residues. Per the germline V gene, CDR1 is SGHDT and CDR2 is YYEEEE. CDR3 loop: CASSLGQGFTEAFF. CDR3 in DNA: TGTGCCAGCAGCTTGGGACAGGGCTTCACTGAAGCTTTCTTT.

The chain joins TRBV27 to TRBJ1-4; the match to TRBD1 covers 7 bases. Germline-derived CDR1 and CDR2 are MNHEY and SMNVEV (reference sequence). The V segment lost 6 bases and the J segment 11 bases; nucleotides outside the gene matches: 15. The CDR3 spans 15 residues. This CDR3 reads CASRPTGMREYKLFF. For the CDR3, the DNA is TGTGCCAGCAGACCGACAGGGATGCGCGAGTACAAACTGTTTTTT.

The V call is TRBV7-2, the J call TRBJ1-2; TRBD1 might be the D (6 bases). This CDR3 spans 16 amino acids. Trimming cost V 0 bases and J 0 bases, with 11 bases left between them. Germline V gene lookup returns CDR1 SGHTA and CDR2 FQGNSA. CDR3 nucleotide sequence: TGTGCCAGCAGCTTAGCGCAGGGGCCGACTAACTATGGCTACACCTTC. Translated: CASSLAQGPTNYGYTF.

This clone showed up just once. The DNA for the CDR3 is TGTGCCAGCCGGAAGGGGTTCAGAGAGACCCAGTACTTC. It translates to CASRKGFRETQYF. The chain carries TRBV28 and TRBJ2-5; the D gene is possibly TRBD1 (5 bases). Trimming stripped 8 bases from V and 4 bases from J, with 14 bases between. Germline-derived CDR1 and CDR2 are MDHEN and SYDVKM. The CDR3 contains 13 residues. Full variable domain (rest looked up from reference TRBV28 and TRBJ2-5): DVKVTQSSRYLVKRTGEKVFLECVQDMDHENMFWYRQDPGLGLRLIYFSYDVKMKEKGDIPEGYSVSREKKERFSLILESASTNQTSMYLCASRKGFRETQYFGPGTRLLVL.

The chain carries TRBV19 and TRBJ1-1; D uncertain. The CDR3 length is 12 residues. Trimming left V 7 bases short and J 2 bases short, with 8 bases between. Germline CDR1 LNHDA, CDR2 SQIVND (reference sequence). The CDR3 loop is CASTAGNTEAFF. The CDR3 DNA sequence: TGTGCCAGTACGGCGGGAAACACTGAAGCTTTCTTT.

V is TRBV3-1 (or the pseudogene TRBV3-2) and J is TRBJ2-4; D is uncertain. CDR1 and CDR2 from the germline V gene are LGHDT and YNNKEL (reference sequence). V shed 0 bases and J shed 0 bases, with 9 bases lying between them. The CDR3 is 16 amino acids. Here the CDR3 DNA reads TGTGCCAGCAGCCAAGAGGCCTTCCGAGCCAAAAACATTCAGTACTTC. Protein: CASSQEAFRAKNIQYF.

This rearrangement joins TRBV5-1 to TRBJ1-1; 7 bases line up with TRBD1. CDR3 length: 16 residues. Germline CDR1 reads SGHRS; CDR2 reads YFSETQ. The J segment lost 1 base and the V segment lost 5 bases, leaving 11 bases of the junction unmatched. CDR3 sequence (DNA): TGCGCCAGCAGGATTGGTTCAGGGGGACAGAACACTGAAGCTTTCTTT. Encoded protein: CASRIGSGGQNTEAFF.

The CDR3 region has the DNA TGTGCCAGCATACTACATTCTTCTGGAAACACCATATATTTT. As protein: CASILHSSGNTIYF. The V and J genes are TRBV6-5 and TRBJ1-3; D gene uncertain. The V gene lost 7 bases and the J gene lost 1 base, with 11 bases spanning the gap. The V gene's germline CDR1 is MNHEY and CDR2 SVGAGI. CDR3 size: 14 residues.